These 9 T cell receptor beta chains were all obtained from the same sample, sequenced in a study of blood T cell repertoires in COVID-19. Generated by immunoSEQ multiplex PCR, the TCRdb table keeps only in-frame clones and is missing some. Here the sample spans approximately 300,000 clones, 70% to 90% being singletons. Input material: PBMCs or T cells enriched from blood (not recorded which). The receptor source for this set is a woman in her twenties or thirties who had recovered from COVID-19.

CDR3 amino acids: CASSPSDRVWGYTF. CDR3 nucleotides: TGTGCCAGCTCACCTTCGGACAGGGTCTGGGGCTACACCTTC. The V call is TRBV18, the J call TRBJ1-2, with TRBD1 matching 8 bases. Germline V gene data show CDR1 as KGHSH and CDR2 as LQKENI. V shed 3 bases and J 8 bases; nucleotides not matched to a gene: 8. This CDR3 is 14 amino acids long.

This chain links TRBV27 with TRBJ1-2; maybe TRBD1 (6 bases). CDR1 MNHEY and CDR2 SMNVEV come from the germline V gene (reference sequence). This CDR3 contains 13 residues. V was cut by 4 bases and J by 9 bases, with 15 bases left in between. CDR3 sequence (DNA): TGTGCCAGCAGTTCCAATCAGGACAGTCGCTACACCTTC. Protein product: CASSSNQDSRYTF.

This clone was seen only a few times. The rearrangement uses TRBV20-1 and TRBJ1-2; D is possibly TRBD1 (6 bases). The CDR3 has 12 amino acids. V dropped 3 bases and J dropped 5 bases, with 10 bases sitting between them. Looked up from germline, CDR1 is DFQATT and CDR2 is SNEGSKA (reference sequence). The chain's CDR3 is CSASRQGYGYTF. The CDR3 DNA sequence: TGCAGTGCTAGTCGGCAGGGGTATGGCTACACCTTC.

This chain joins TRBV21-1 and TRBJ1-1. TRBV21-1 is annotated as a pseudogene. The CDR3 runs 12 residues. The CDR3 nucleotides are TGTGCCAGCAGCCCCACGCGGACTGAAGCTTTCTTT. This translates into CASSPTRTEAFF.

This rearrangement joins TRBV5-1 to TRBJ1-1, with D tentatively TRBD1 (6 bases). Germline loops: CDR1 SGHRS, CDR2 YFSETQ. V lost 0 bases and J 1 base, leaving 13 bases between the germline ends. The CDR3 sequence is 16 residues long. The CDR3 coding sequence is TGCGCCAGCAGCTTGGTCAGGGGCCTCACGAACACTGAAGCTTTCTTT. It codes for CASSLVRGLTNTEAFF.

The rearrangement links TRBV7-3 to TRBJ2-2; D gene unclear. In germline, CDR1 is SGHTA, CDR2 FQGTGA. Trimming shortened V by 4 bases and J by 3 bases, and 3 bases separated the two germline ends. The CDR3 runs 12 residues. The CDR3 nucleotides are TGTGCCAGCAGCTACTACACCGGGGAGCTGTTTTTT. As protein: CASSYYTGELFF.

The chain links TRBV5-8 to TRBJ2-7, with D unresolved. Deletions cut 4 bases from V and 0 bases from J, with 17 bases between. The CDR3 runs 16 residues. The germline V gene has CDR1 SGHTS and CDR2 YDEGEE. In DNA, the CDR3 is TGTGCCAGCAGCCAACAACGAGCGAAGAGCTCCTACGAGCAGTACTTC. Translating gives CASSQQRAKSSYEQYF.

CDR3 region: CASSSGGAPSETQYF. The CDR3 nucleotides read TGCGCCAGCAGCTCCGGGGGGGCCCCCTCCGAGACCCAGTACTTC. The V and J genes are TRBV5-1 and TRBJ2-5, with TRBD2 matching over 8 bases. The J segment lost 5 bases and the V segment lost 3 bases, leaving 9 bases of the junction unmatched. The CDR3 length is 15 residues. The germline V gene encodes CDR1 SGHRS and CDR2 YFSETQ.

The rearrangement joins TRBV19 to TRBJ2-3; 10 bases match TRBD2. The junction had 6 bases not matched to a gene; V was cut back by 8 bases and J by 1 base. Germline-derived CDR1 and CDR2 are LNHDA and SQIVND (reference sequence). The CDR3 spans 15 residues. In DNA form, the CDR3 reads TGTGCCAGTGAAAAGACTAGCGGGCGCACAGATACGCAGTATTTT. Its protein is CASEKTSGRTDTQYF.